One sample yielded the 15 T cell receptor beta chains listed below, sequenced in a study of T cell responses to AZD1222 COVID-19 vaccine. Repertoires were generated with immunoSEQ multiplex PCR, while TCRdb's copy carries only in-frame clones and drops some. This sample yields 90,000 to 110,000 clones, of which about nine tenths are seen a single time; 6.5% to 9.5% belongs to the top ten. Material: peripheral blood, obtained on day 0 of AZD1222 vaccination. All receptors come from an adult in good health.

This chain joins TRBV6-4 and TRBJ1-1; D possibly corresponds to TRBD1 (6 bases). The germline V gene encodes CDR1 MRHNA and CDR2 SNTAGT. V was clipped by 6 bases and J by 1 base, with 12 bases between them. The CDR3 is 14 amino acids. This chain's CDR3 is CASRRRGGNTEAFF. CDR3 DNA sequence: TGTGCCAGCAGACGAAGAGGGGGGAACACTGAAGCTTTCTTT.

The rearrangement uses TRBV5-4 and TRBJ2-1; D might be TRBD2 (5 bases). The CDR3 sequence is 15 residues long. Trimming removed 3 bases from V and 1 base from J, with 11 bases in between. Germline values: CDR1 SGHNT, CDR2 YYREEE (reference sequence). The CDR3 region has the DNA TGTGCCAGCAGCTGGGAGAAGTATTCCTACAATGAGCAGTTCTTC. It encodes CASSWEKYSYNEQFF.

The chain couples TRBV4-1 to TRBJ2-5, with TRBD2 as a possible D gene (6 bases). Deletions cut 2 bases from V and 3 bases from J, with 10 bases between. This CDR3 contains 14 residues. CDR1 MGHRA and CDR2 YSYEKL come from the germline V gene. CDR3 amino acids: CASSQKWGEETQYF. In nucleotides, the CDR3 is TGCGCCAGCAGCCAAAAGTGGGGGGAAGAGACCCAGTACTTC.

The chain carries TRBV4-3 and TRBJ2-2; D is perhaps TRBD2 (6 bases). Trimming stripped 3 bases from V and 7 bases from J, with 12 bases between. The CDR3 covers 14 residues. Germline V gives CDR1 LGHNA, CDR2 YSLEER. The CDR3 reads CASSQGGGGGELFF. For the CDR3, the DNA is TGCGCCAGCAGCCAGGGAGGAGGCGGCGGGGAGCTGTTTTTT.

This chain links TRBV7-8 with TRBJ1-1; D may be TRBD1 (5 bases). Trimming removed 3 bases from V and 1 base from J, with 15 bases in between. This CDR3 contains 16 residues. CDR1 SGHVS and CDR2 FQNEAQ come from the germline V gene. Written as DNA, the CDR3 is TGTGCCAGCAGCTTCTTTTCTCAGGGTGGGAACACTGAAGCTTTCTTT. Translation gives CASSFFSQGGNTEAFF.

The chain is built from TRBV2 and TRBJ1-1; a possible D gene is TRBD1 (6 bases). The CDR3 runs to 14 residues. Germline V gene sequence: CDR1 SNHLY, CDR2 FYNNEI. Trimming stripped 7 bases from V and 0 bases from J, with 12 bases between. The DNA of the CDR3 is TGTGCCAGCAATAAGGACAGCATGAACACTGAAGCTTTCTTT. This sequence encodes CASNKDSMNTEAFF.

This clone was found once. The chain carries TRBV6-6 and TRBJ1-4; D is perhaps TRBD1 (5 bases). CDR1 MNHNY and CDR2 SVGAGI come from the germline V gene (reference sequence). The CDR3 contains 14 residues. The germline V and J ends were trimmed by 4 bases and 1 base, with 7 bases remaining between them. CDR3 protein: CASSWGLTNEKLFF. CDR3 nucleotides: TGTGCCAGCAGTTGGGGCTTAACTAATGAAAAACTGTTTTTT.

This clone was seen a single time. The chain carries TRBV6-1 and TRBJ1-6; D is ambiguous. The germline V gene has CDR1 MNHNS and CDR2 SASEGT. There are 14 residues in the CDR3. The V and J ends lost 1 base and 9 bases respectively, with 10 bases between them. CDR3 in amino acids: CASSEVATSSPLHF. The CDR3 DNA reads as TGTGCCAGCAGTGAAGTGGCGACAAGTTCACCCCTCCACTTT.

This chain connects TRBV18 to TRBJ1-3, with TRBD1 as a possible D gene (5 bases). Germline V gives CDR1 KGHSH, CDR2 LQKENI. The CDR3 extends over 16 amino acids. The germline V and J ends were trimmed by 0 bases and 2 bases, with 11 bases remaining between them. The CDR3 is CASSPPGEYAGNTIYF. The CDR3 DNA reads as TGTGCCAGCTCACCACCGGGGGAGTACGCTGGAAACACCATATATTTT.

This clone was detected once. The rearrangement uses TRBV7-3 and TRBJ2-7; 11 bases line up with TRBD2. Germline V gene data show CDR1 as SGHTA and CDR2 as FQGTGA. There are 15 residues in the CDR3. V lost 6 bases to trimming and J lost 2 bases; unmatched junction nucleotides: 6. The CDR3: CASRASGGPTYEQYF. In DNA form, the CDR3 reads TGTGCCAGCAGGGCTAGCGGGGGGCCCACCTACGAGCAGTACTTC.

The J gene is TRBJ2-1, the V gene TRBV6-5; 12 nucleotides align to TRBD2. Germline V CDR1 and CDR2: MNHEY, SVGAGI. CDR3 size: 15 residues. The V segment lost 4 bases and the J segment 9 bases; nucleotides outside the gene matches: 7. CDR3 loop: CASSSPSGGAVEQFF. The CDR3 coding sequence is TGTGCCAGCAGTTCCCCTAGCGGGGGGGCGGTTGAGCAGTTCTTC.

The CDR3 is CASSLEGGNNEQFF. The CDR3 bases are TGCGCCAGCAGCTTGGAAGGGGGAAACAATGAGCAGTTCTTC. The chain has TRBV5-1 and TRBJ2-1, with D tentatively TRBD1 (6 bases). The CDR3 is 14 amino acids. The germline V gene encodes CDR1 SGHRS and CDR2 YFSETQ. V dropped 0 bases and J dropped 5 bases, with 9 bases sitting between them.

This clone was counted once. The V and J genes are TRBV7-9 and TRBJ1-2, with D possibly TRBD1 on 5 matching bases. Germline-derived CDR1 and CDR2 are SEHNR and FQNEAQ (reference sequence). V was trimmed by 0 bases and J by 0 bases, leaving 11 bases between them. The CDR3 covers 16 residues. The CDR3 nucleotides are TGTGCCAGCAGCTTAGCAGGGGCCAGAGCTAACTATGGCTACACCTTC. This sequence encodes CASSLAGARANYGYTF.

The CDR3 DNA is TGCGCCAGCAGCCAAGATCGGAGCAATCAGCCCCAGCATTTT. Its translation is CASSQDRSNQPQHF. The chain couples TRBV4-1 to TRBJ1-5; D is unresolved. The CDR3 length is 14 residues. Germline V CDR1 and CDR2: MGHRA, YSYEKL. Trimming stripped 0 bases from V and 1 base from J, with 4 bases between.

The chain recombines TRBV5-4 with TRBJ2-2; D is unresolved. This CDR3 has 15 amino acids. CDR1 SGHNT and CDR2 YYREEE come from the germline V gene (reference sequence). The V end lost 3 bases, the J end lost 8 bases, and 17 bases lay between the germline ends. This CDR3 is CASSSSVLSGGELFF. The CDR3 DNA reads as TGTGCCAGCAGCTCCTCAGTTCTTTCAGGAGGGGAGCTGTTTTTT.